These 3 T cell receptor beta chains share one sample of origin, sequenced in a study of regulatory T cells in long-lasting Graves disease. Time point described: newly diagnosed GD, antithyroid drugs for less than 3 months. After RNA was extracted from PBMCs, the TCR library was made from it. Relying on iRepertoire HTBI primers and Arm-PCR of CDR3 regions, the team built TCR beta libraries. Each CDR3 protein gets one entry after TCRdb re-called the multiplex PCR reads with MiXCR. The sample shows about 540,000 distinct CDR3 sequences, about 13% of them seen only once. The sample was also linked to a second study, of T cells in Graves' hyperthyroidism and ophthalmopathy.

Material: peripheral blood mononuclear cells (PBMCs), obtained at new diagnosis, from a patient treated with antithyroid drugs. These receptors were obtained from a man aged 25-45 years with Graves disease.

As to this clonotype: A read error may explain this, as a much larger clone is one base away. The rearrangement uses TRBV20-1 and TRBJ2-2, with 11 bases that match TRBD2. The CDR3 is made up of 14 amino acids. Germline lookup yields CDR1 DFQATT and CDR2 SNEGSKA (reference sequence). This CDR3 is CSARTSGASGEPFF. For the CDR3, the DNA is TGCAGTGCTAGGACTAGCGGGGCTTCTGGGGAGCCGTTTTTT.

This clonotype has a count of ten or more. The V gene is TRBV19, the J gene TRBJ1-1; D ambiguous. CDR3 length: 16 amino acids. V lost 2 bases and J lost 6, with 19 bases in between. Per germline, CDR1 LNHDA and CDR2 SQIVND (reference sequence). The CDR3 sequence is CASSIKGSPGGAEAFF. CDR3 DNA sequence: TGTGCCAGTAGTATAAAAGGATCCCCCGGAGGCGCTGAAGCTTTCTTT.

The chain couples TRBV2 to TRBJ2-7; TRBD2 is a possible D gene (6 bases). The CDR3 contains 16 residues. The germline V gene encodes CDR1 SNHLY and CDR2 FYNNEI. The V end lost 5 bases, the J end lost 5 bases, and 22 bases lay between the germline ends. The CDR3 nucleotides are TGTGCCAGCAGTCCAGGATGGAGGGAGAGGGGAAACGAGCAGTACTTC. Translation: CASSPGWRERGNEQYF.